The 32 T cell receptor beta chains below were found in one sample sequenced in a study of cytomegalovirus exposure and HLA in healthy donors (dated by TCRdb to about 2017). Library generation was performed with the immunoSEQ multiplex PCR assay. The multiplex PCR relied on a mix of 60 forward primers for TCR Vbeta segments and 13 reverse primers for TCR Jbeta segments. Here the immuneACCESS table is served through TCRdb, limited to in-frame sequences with V and J called. Missing clones are a known gap in these copies; in checked studies unresolved V genes cover under half, and the rest lacks a known reason. This sample has some 85,000 clones in its table, and approximately 88% of those were observed once. The ten biggest clones cover 2.4% of the sample. The sample taken for sequencing was PBMCs. These receptors all stem from a woman aged 45-65 years in good health and CMV-seronegative.

The CDR3 is CASSSQGASYGYTF. CDR3 DNA sequence: TGTGCCAGCAGCTCCCAGGGGGCGAGCTATGGCTACACCTTC. The chain couples TRBV7-9 to TRBJ1-2; TRBD1 matches at 8 bases. The junction had 5 bases not matched to a gene; V was cut back by 4 bases and J by 4 bases. The CDR3 spans 14 residues. CDR1 is SEHNR, CDR2 FQNEAQ, per germline (reference sequence).

This chain joins TRBV27 and TRBJ1-2; TRBD1 aligns across 7 bases. V lost 4 bases to trimming and J lost 6 bases; unmatched junction nucleotides: 5. The germline V gene encodes CDR1 MNHEY and CDR2 SMNVEV (reference sequence). The CDR3 length is 13 residues. CDR3 region: CASSSTGMDGYTF. CDR3 nucleotide sequence: TGTGCCAGCAGTTCGACAGGGATGGATGGCTACACCTTC.

This chain links TRBV5-1 with TRBJ1-4; possibly TRBD1 for D (5 bases). The germline CDR1 and CDR2 sequences are SGHRS and YFSETQ. Trimming left V 9 bases short and J 4 bases short, with 13 bases between. This CDR3 comprises 13 residues. The CDR3 protein is CATKRGDNEKLFF. CDR3 sequence (DNA): TGCGCCACCAAACGGGGGGATAATGAAAAACTGTTTTTT.

V and J are TRBV21-1 and TRBJ1-3; the table's D call, TRBD1, was not checked against the DNA. TRBV21-1 represents a pseudogene. The CDR3 extends over 16 amino acids. The CDR3 DNA reads as TGTGCCAGCAGCAAAGACAGGGGGGACTCTGGAAACACCATATATTTT. It codes for CASSKDRGDSGNTIYF.

The J gene is TRBJ2-3, the V gene TRBV10-1, with D possibly matching TRBD1 (6 bases). The CDR3 runs 14 residues. Trimming removed 3 bases from V and 0 bases from J, with 7 bases in between. Per the germline V gene, CDR1 is WNHNN and CDR2 is SYGVQD (reference sequence). Here the CDR3 DNA reads TGCGCCAGCAGTGATGACAGGAGCACAGATACGCAGTATTTT. This sequence encodes CASSDDRSTDTQYF.

The chain employs TRBV29-1 and TRBJ2-5; D perhaps matches TRBD2 (6 bases). The DNA end is more similar to TRBJ2-7, so the J call may be wrong. The CDR3 totals 16 residues. Germline-derived CDR1 and CDR2 are SQVTM and ANQGSEA. The CDR3 loop is CSVSGLGGRRDYEQYF. The CDR3 DNA sequence: TGCAGCGTTTCAGGTTTAGGCGGTCGGAGGGACTACGAGCAGTACTTC.

The chain combines TRBV28 with TRBJ1-1, with a weak D call TRBD1 (6 bases). Between the trimmed V and J ends, which lost 6 bases and 7 bases, there was a span of 15 bases. This CDR3 is 13 amino acids long. The germline V gene encodes CDR1 MDHEN and CDR2 SYDVKM. The CDR3 DNA follows: TGTGCCAGCAGCACAGGGTCAATCAATGAAGCTTTCTTT. It translates to CASSTGSINEAFF. Full variable domain (missing parts from reference TRBV28 and TRBJ1-1): DVKVTQSSRYLVKRTGEKVFLECVQDMDHENMFWYRQDPGLGLRLIYFSYDVKMKEKGDIPEGYSVSREKKERFSLILESASTNQTSMYLCASSTGSINEAFFGQGTRLTVV.

The gene calls are TRBV28 and TRBJ1-2; no reliable D call. V lost 6 bases, J lost 5 bases, and 16 bases lay in between. Germline-derived CDR1 and CDR2 are MDHEN and SYDVKM. This CDR3 spans 14 amino acids. The CDR3, as DNA: TGTGCCAGCAGACCCGGGCCAGGCGGGTATGGCTACACCTTC. Protein: CASRPGPGGYGYTF.

CDR3 nucleotides: TGTGCCAGCAGCTTGGAAGCAGGGTTCAATGAGCAGTTCTTC. Translation: CASSLEAGFNEQFF. This chain uses TRBV5-4 with TRBJ2-1, with D maybe TRBD1 (5 bases). V lost 0 bases, J lost 6 bases, and 10 bases lay in between. CDR3 size: 14 residues. Germline V gene lookup returns CDR1 SGHNT and CDR2 YYREEE (reference sequence). Supplemented by reference TRBV5-4 and TRBJ2-1, the full variable domain reads ETGVTQSPTHLIKTRGQQVTLRCSSQSGHNTVSWYQQALGQGPQFIFQYYREEENGRGNFPPRFSGLQFPNYSSELNVNALELDDSALYLCASSLEAGFNEQFFGPGTRLTVL.

The chain links TRBV6-1 to TRBJ2-5; 9 nucleotides agree with TRBD1. CDR1 and CDR2 (germline): MNHNS, SASEGT. The V segment lost 4 bases and the J segment 5 bases; nucleotides outside the gene matches: 5. This CDR3 has 14 residues. The CDR3 reads CASSAQGARETQYF. Written as DNA, the CDR3 is TGTGCCAGCAGTGCACAGGGGGCTCGGGAGACCCAGTACTTC.

J is TRBJ2-7 and V is TRBV5-1, with D tentatively TRBD2 (5 bases). The CDR3 contains 14 residues. V lost 1 base and J lost 1, with 9 bases in between. From germline, CDR1 is SGHRS and CDR2 YFSETQ. CDR3 DNA: TGCGCCAGCAGCTTGCCTAGCTCTTCCTACGAGCAGTACTTC. Its protein is CASSLPSSSYEQYF.

The chain joins TRBV5-1 to TRBJ2-1; weak D call: TRBD2 (5 bases). Germline CDR1 reads SGHRS; CDR2 reads YFSETQ. Trimming took 0 bases from V and 6 from J, leaving 13 bases between them. The CDR3 covers 15 residues. The CDR3 nucleotides read TGCGCCAGCAGCTTGGTGAGATCGGGAATCAATGAGCAGTTCTTC. The encoded protein is CASSLVRSGINEQFF. Supplemented by reference TRBV5-1 and TRBJ2-1, the full variable domain reads KAGVTQTPRYLIKTRGQQVTLSCSPISGHRSVSWYQQTPGQGLQFLFEYFSETQRNKGNFPGRFSGRQFSNSRSEMNVSTLELGDSALYLCASSLVRSGINEQFFGPGTRLTVL.

The chain links TRBV18 to TRBJ2-7, with 7 nucleotides matching TRBD1. The ends lost 4 bases at V and 5 bases at J; junction bases unmatched: 14. The CDR3 extends over 16 amino acids. Germline CDR1 and CDR2: KGHSH and LQKENI. CDR3 nucleotides: TGTGCCAGCTCACAATCAACAGGGGTGAAGAGCAACGAGCAGTACTTC. This gives the protein CASSQSTGVKSNEQYF.

This clone appeared a single time. The J gene is TRBJ1-2, the V gene TRBV5-8; possible D gene TRBD1, 6 bases. The CDR3 is 14 residues long. CDR1 SGHTS and CDR2 YDEGEE come from the germline V gene. Trimming cost V 1 base and J 4 bases, with 11 bases left between them. This chain's CDR3 is CASSLTGFVYGYTF. As DNA, the CDR3 is TGTGCCAGCAGCTTGACAGGGTTTGTCTATGGCTACACCTTC.

DNA for the CDR3: TGTGCCAGCAGCTTAGCGCAGACAGGGGATGGGGAACTGTTTTTT. Protein sequence: CASSLAQTGDGELFF. This sequence joins TRBV7-9 and TRBJ1-4; 8 bases are a match to TRBD1. Germline V gene data show CDR1 as SEHNR and CDR2 as FQNEAQ (reference sequence). The CDR3 is 15 residues long. After removal of 0 bases from V and 12 bases from J, the junction contained 9 bases not matched to a gene.

The CDR3 bases are TGTGCCAGCAGCTTCGCAACTAGCGGGGGGGCGTGGGAGACCCAGTACTTC. It is translated as CASSFATSGGAWETQYF. This chain links TRBV7-8 with TRBJ2-5; TRBD2 matches 13 bases. Germline lookup yields CDR1 SGHVS and CDR2 FQNEAQ. The CDR3 is made up of 17 amino acids. The V segment lost 3 bases and the J segment 5 bases; nucleotides outside the gene matches: 9.

The chain is built from TRBV30 and TRBJ2-6; TRBD1 might be the D (5 bases). Germline loops: CDR1 GTSNPN, CDR2 SVGIG (reference sequence). Between the trimmed V and J ends, which lost 4 bases and 4 bases, there was a span of 11 bases. The CDR3 runs 14 residues. CDR3 sequence: CAWTRQLGANVLTF. As DNA, the CDR3 is TGTGCCTGGACTAGACAGTTGGGGGCCAACGTCCTGACTTTC.

Note on this clone: A read error may account for a junction end that differs from germline. The chain combines TRBV7-9 with TRBJ2-1; tentative D call: TRBD2 (5 bases). The CDR3 sequence is 17 residues long. CDR1 and CDR2 from the germline V gene are SEHNR and FQNEAQ (reference sequence). In nucleotides, the CDR3 is TGTGCCAGCAGCTTAGGGGTCGGGGTCAGCTCCTACAATGAGCAGCTCTTC. This translates into CASSLGVGVSSYNEQLF.

The V call is TRBV27, the J call TRBJ2-7; TRBD2 matches 7 bases. CDR3 length equals 13 residues. Germline CDR1 MNHEY, CDR2 SMNVEV (reference sequence). V shed 3 bases and J 4 bases; nucleotides not matched to a gene: 3. The CDR3 is CASSLASGYEQYF. The CDR3 coding sequence is TGTGCCAGCAGTTTGGCTAGCGGATACGAGCAGTACTTC.

The J gene is TRBJ2-1, the V gene TRBV9; D is possibly TRBD1 (6 bases). Trimming stripped 0 bases from V and 5 bases from J, with 6 bases between. There are 13 residues in the CDR3. Germline assignment: CDR1 SGDLS and CDR2 YYNGEE. This CDR3 is CASSVDRDNEQFF. CDR3 coding DNA: TGTGCCAGCAGCGTAGACAGGGACAATGAGCAGTTCTTC.

CDR3 coding DNA: TGCGCCAGCAGTGACCCTGACTCGCGCACAGATACGCAGTATTTT. Residues: CASSDPDSRTDTQYF. The genes are TRBV10-2 and TRBJ2-3; D gene uncertain. The ends were cut back, 3 bases at V and 1 base at J, with 11 bases in the middle. The CDR3 is made up of 15 amino acids. The germline V gene has CDR1 WSHSY and CDR2 SAAADI.

This chain connects TRBV19 to TRBJ2-1, with D perhaps TRBD2 (6 bases). The CDR3 runs to 15 residues. CDR1 LNHDA and CDR2 SQIVND come from the germline V gene (reference sequence). V lost 6 bases and J lost 6, with 18 bases in between. CDR3: CASSNRLGSANEQFF. In nucleotides, the CDR3 is TGTGCCAGTAGCAATCGACTAGGATCCGCCAATGAGCAGTTCTTC. Combining the CDR3 with reference TRBV19 and TRBJ2-1 gives the whole variable domain DGGITQSPKYLFRKEGQNVTLSCEQNLNHDAMYWYRQDPGQGLRLIYYSQIVNDFQKGDIAEGYSVSREKKESFPLTVTSAQKNPTAFYLCASSNRLGSANEQFFGPGTRLTVL.

This clone was seen only once. The rearrangement uses TRBV7-9 and TRBJ2-1, with no clear D. The CDR3 length is 15 residues. CDR1 is SEHNR and CDR2 is FQNEAQ in the germline V gene (reference sequence). With 2 bases removed from V and 3 bases from J, the gap between germline ends came to 11 bases. In DNA form, the CDR3 reads TGTGCCAGCAGCTTAACTACACGTTTCTACAATGAGCAGTTCTTC. Its protein product is CASSLTTRFYNEQFF.

V gene TRBV5-1 combines with J gene TRBJ2-7; 9 bases line up with TRBD2. The CDR3 loop spans 18 amino acids. V shed 2 bases and J 4 bases; nucleotides not matched to a gene: 16. Looked up from germline, CDR1 is SGHRS and CDR2 is YFSETQ. This CDR3 reads CASSFGTSGPGGKYEQYF. CDR3 DNA: TGCGCCAGCAGCTTTGGAACTAGCGGGCCCGGCGGGAAGTACGAGCAGTACTTC.

This chain connects TRBV9 to TRBJ1-1, with 9 bases fitting TRBD1. This CDR3 has 15 residues. Germline CDR1 SGDLS, CDR2 YYNGEE. The junction had 5 bases not matched to a gene; V was cut back by 2 bases and J by 3 bases. The chain's CDR3 is CASSVGTGPYTEAFF. The CDR3, as DNA: TGTGCCAGCAGCGTTGGGACAGGGCCTTACACTGAAGCTTTCTTT.

This rearrangement joins TRBV29-1 to TRBJ1-2; D gene uncertain. The CDR3 sequence is 15 residues long. Trimming took off 0 bases at V and 8 bases at J, with 19 bases between the two ends. Germline-derived CDR1 and CDR2 are SQVTM and ANQGSEA. CDR3: CSVEDLGARTNGYTF. The CDR3 DNA sequence: TGCAGCGTTGAAGATCTTGGTGCTAGAACTAACGGCTACACCTTC.

This clone was seen more than once but under ten times. The chain employs TRBV10-3 and TRBJ2-3, with 8 bases fitting TRBD1. This CDR3 has 14 amino acids. Unmatched junction bases numbered 5, after V lost 3 bases and J lost 6 bases. CDR1 and CDR2 from the germline V gene are ENHRY and SYGVKD. In DNA form, the CDR3 reads TGTGCCATCAGTGACAGGGGGCGAGGGGATACGCAGTATTTT. This encodes CAISDRGRGDTQYF.

This sequence joins TRBV6-6 and TRBJ2-1; unclear D gene. CDR3 length: 11 residues. V lost 11 bases and J lost 7, with 12 bases in between. Germline V gene lookup returns CDR1 MNHNY and CDR2 SVGAGI (reference sequence). This CDR3 is CASSVGNEQFF. The CDR3, as DNA: TGTGCCTCCTCGGTTGGTAATGAGCAGTTCTTC.

The CDR3 region is CASSLRQDGLNTEAFF. The CDR3 nucleotides read TGCGCCAGCAGCTTGCGACAGGATGGCTTGAACACTGAAGCTTTCTTT. This chain connects TRBV5-1 to TRBJ1-1; D is possibly TRBD1 (6 bases). Germline CDR1 SGHRS, CDR2 YFSETQ. This CDR3 region has 16 residues. V lost 1 base, J lost 0 bases, and 13 bases lay in between.

J is TRBJ2-1 and V is TRBV6-1; 9 bases map to TRBD2. This CDR3 contains 14 residues. Germline CDR1 is MNHNS and CDR2 is SASEGT. The V segment lost 6 bases and the J segment 6 bases; nucleotides outside the gene matches: 6. CDR3: CASRKREAGNEQFF. The CDR3 DNA reads as TGTGCCAGCAGGAAGCGGGAGGCGGGCAATGAGCAGTTCTTC.

This clone was seen more than once but under ten times. V gene TRBV2 combines with J gene TRBJ2-1; TRBD1 matches at 8 bases. Germline CDR1 and CDR2: SNHLY and FYNNEI. This CDR3 spans 13 amino acids. Trimming at V came to 8 bases and at J to 5 bases, leaving 5 bases not matched to a gene. CDR3 nucleotides: TGTGCCAGCCGGGACAGGTCGGACAATGAGCAGTTCTTC. Protein: CASRDRSDNEQFF. The full variable domain, completed using reference TRBV2 and TRBJ2-1, is EPEVTQTPSHQVTQMGQEVILRCVPISNHLYFYWYRQILGQKVEFLVSFYNNEISEKSEIFDDQFSVERPDGSNFTLKIRSTKLEDSAMYFCASRDRSDNEQFFGPGTRLTVL.

The chain carries TRBV9 and TRBJ2-1; possibly TRBD1 for D (6 bases). The CDR3 has 16 amino acids. CDR1 and CDR2 from the germline V gene are SGDLS and YYNGEE. V lost 0 bases, J lost 1 base, and 11 bases lay in between. The CDR3 sequence: CASSVVGRGSYNEQFF. In nucleotides, the CDR3 is TGTGCCAGCAGCGTAGTGGGCAGGGGTTCCTACAATGAGCAGTTCTTC.